This T cell receptor beta chain comes out of a study of OX40 agonist ivuxolimab in advanced cancers. Study at large: Aged roughly 23 to 85 with a mean of 60 years, they were 82.7% male.

TCRdb keeps only in-frame clones here, not all; method: immunoSEQ multiplex PCR. This table has approximately 69,000 clones, approximately 86% appearing once. Trimming stripped 1 base from V and 1 base from J, with 10 bases between. The CDR3 contains 15 residues. Germline CDR1 and CDR2: SGHTA and FQGNSA. By its share, this clone is medium-sized. The sample here was CD4+ or CD8+ T cells sorted from blood, taken in a trial of the OX40 agonist ivuxolimab. This chain uses TRBV7-2 with TRBJ1-2; D gene ambiguous. The source of this sequence is an adult with an advanced solid tumor such as melanoma, head and neck, liver or kidney cancer. The CDR3 reads CASSLGKAVNYGYTF. As DNA, the CDR3 is TGTGCCAGCAGCTTAGGCAAGGCGGTTAACTATGGCTACACCTTC.